This entry concerns a single TCR beta chain. This sample is part of a study of CD8 T cells in Susac syndrome. Random hexamers served to reverse transcribe roughly 0.5 to 1 ug RNA. Amplification of TCR beta CDR3 spanned 54 Vbeta and 13 Jbeta via immunoSEQ multiplex PCR. TCRdb itself ran the immunoSEQ multiplex PCR reads through MiXCR, one entry per CDR3 protein. This table has roughly 190,000 distinct CDR3 sequences, around 96% appearing once. The TCR was taken from a human donor in good health. The sample taken for sequencing was CD4+ T cells from PBMCs.

CDR3: CAWSVGTTGETQYF. The CDR3 DNA reads TGTGCCTGGAGTGTAGGGACTACCGGAGAGACCCAGTACTTC. This chain connects TRBV30 to TRBJ2-5; TRBD2 matches at 7 bases. V lost 0 bases to trimming and J lost 4 bases; unmatched junction nucleotides: 5. Germline lookup yields CDR1 GTSNPN and CDR2 SVGIG (reference sequence). The CDR3 consists of 14 residues.